This TCR beta chain was identified during a study of tumor and adjacent non-tumor tissue in lung cancer. The library came from three nested PCR rounds adapted from ARM-PCR protocols. TCRdb redid the calling of the multiplex PCR reads with MiXCR, one entry per CDR3 protein. The data show fewer than 120,000 distinct CDR3 sequences, under 90% seen once. About this clonotype itself: The junction differs from germline at one of its ends, possibly a read error.

The CDR3 extends over 15 amino acids. Germline values: CDR1 WNHNN, CDR2 SYGVQD (reference sequence). No cell sorting was done before RNA was extracted from the tissue. The source is a man between 65 and 80 years old with non-small cell lung cancer. This chain links TRBV10-1 with TRBJ1-2, with D possibly TRBD1 on 6 matching bases. The sequenced sample consisted of lung tumor tissue. CDR3 sequence reads: CTSSESTGQPYEYTF. The CDR3 bases are TGCACCAGCAGTGAGTCGACAGGCCAACCCTATGAATACACCTTC.